The rows below give T cell receptor beta chains drawn from one sample of a study of shared clonotypes between healthy human individuals. TCRdb's copy holds only in-frame clones and misses some; the assay was immunoSEQ multiplex PCR. The repertoire has 600,000 to 750,000 clones, more than 70% of them found once; the top ten carry 1.8%. The sample comprised memory CD4+ T cells sorted from blood. The receptors derive from a woman aged 25 to 39 in good health. CDR3s include the opening cysteine and the closing phenylalanine or tryptophan. The order of the fields is V gene, clone size, D gene, J gene, CDR3 protein, CDR3 DNA. A D gene is named only where the DNA matches it firmly. Clone size is not always given. Where it is, it says once, few, many or a class for expanded clones.

V: TRBV2
size: once
D: TRBD2
J: TRBJ2-7
CDR3: CASREAGTNPNEQYF
DNA: TGTGCCAGCAGGGAAGCCGGGACTAACCCTAACGAGCAGTACTTC

V: TRBV9
size: once
D: TRBD1
J: TRBJ2-7
CDR3: CASSVGTGNTEQYF
DNA: TGTGCCAGCAGCGTAGGGACAGGGAATACCGAGCAGTACTTC

V: TRBV5-1
size: .
D: .
J: TRBJ2-2
CDR3: CASSTPEGLFF
DNA: TGCGCCAGCAGCACCCCGGAGGGGCTGTTTTTT

V: TRBV9
size: .
D: TRBD1
J: TRBJ1-3
CDR3: CASSARTGEISGNTIYF
DNA: TGTGCCAGCAGCGCCCGGACAGGCGAAATCTCTGGAAACACCATATATTTT

V: TRBV10-3
size: .
D: .
J: TRBJ2-3
CDR3: CAIRPDLGTDTQYF
DNA: TGTGCCATCAGACCCGACTTAGGCACAGATACGCAGTATTTT

V: TRBV7-8
size: .
D: TRBD2
J: TRBJ2-6
CDR3: CASSSSGGTSGANVLTF
DNA: TGTGCCAGCAGCTCTAGCGGGGGGACCTCTGGGGCCAACGTCCTGACTTTC

V: TRBV4-1
size: .
D: .
J: TRBJ1-1
CDR3: CASSQERDTLNTEAFF
DNA: TGCGCCAGCAGCCAAGAACGGGACACCCTGAACACTGAAGCTTTCTTT

V: TRBV29-1
size: .
D: .
J: TRBJ1-2
CDR3: CGLGGTNGYTF
DNA: TGCGGATTGGGGGGCACGAATGGCTACACCTTC

V: TRBV5-5
size: once
D: TRBD1
J: TRBJ2-7
CDR3: CASSLDGTGGIREQYF
DNA: TGTGCCAGCAGCTTGGATGGGACAGGGGGGATTCGAGAGCAGTACTTC

V: TRBV14
size: few
D: .
J: TRBJ2-5
CDR3: CASSQGRPQETQYF
DNA: TGTGCCAGCAGCCAAGGGAGACCCCAAGAGACCCAGTACTTC

V: TRBV27
size: .
D: TRBD1
J: TRBJ1-2
CDR3: CASSLSDRNYGYTF
DNA: TGTGCCAGCAGTTTATCGGACAGGAACTATGGCTACACCTTC

V: TRBV28
size: many
D: TRBD1
J: TRBJ2-2
CDR3: CASSLSGIQGANTGELFF
DNA: TGTGCCAGCAGTTTATCGGGTATTCAGGGGGCGAACACCGGGGAGCTGTTTTTT

V: TRBV29-1
size: .
D: .
J: TRBJ1-4
CDR3: CSAIDAPNEKLFF
DNA: TGCAGCGCCATAGACGCACCTAATGAAAAACTGTTTTTT

V: TRBV14
size: .
D: TRBD2
J: TRBJ2-7
CDR3: CASSPGTNLYSYEQYF
DNA: TGTGCCAGCAGCCCTGGGACTAATTTATACTCCTACGAGCAGTACTTC

V: TRBV4-1
size: .
D: .
J: TRBJ2-1
CDR3: CASSPNRASSYNEQFF
DNA: TGCGCCAGCAGCCCAAACAGGGCGAGCTCCTACAATGAGCAGTTCTTC

V: TRBV30
size: .
D: TRBD2
J: TRBJ2-3
CDR3: CAWTSGSPDTQYF
DNA: TGTGCCTGGACTAGCGGGAGTCCAGATACGCAGTATTTT

V: TRBV7-3
size: many
D: TRBD2
J: TRBJ2-3
CDR3: CASSQKLAGTDTQYF
DNA: TGTGCCAGCAGCCAAAAACTAGCGGGCACAGATACGCAGTATTTT

V: TRBV19
size: few
D: TRBD1
J: TRBJ2-6
CDR3: CASSQGQGLISGANVLTF
DNA: TGTGCCAGTAGTCAGGGACAGGGGCTTATCTCTGGGGCCAACGTCCTGACTTTC

V: TRBV7-6
size: .
D: TRBD1
J: TRBJ2-1
CDR3: CASSALYRGPSYNEQFF
DNA: TGTGCCAGCAGCGCACTCTACAGGGGGCCATCCTACAATGAGCAGTTCTTC

V: TRBV6-5
size: .
D: .
J: TRBJ1-1
CDR3: CASSYSVNTEAFF
DNA: TGTGCCAGCAGTTACTCGGTCAACACTGAAGCTTTCTTT

V: TRBV5-1
size: .
D: TRBD2
J: TRBJ2-1
CDR3: CASSPRPTSGGAYNEQFF
DNA: TGCGCCAGCAGCCCCCGACCGACTAGCGGGGGGGCCTACAATGAGCAGTTCTTC

V: TRBV6-1
size: few
D: .
J: TRBJ1-4
CDR3: CASSERTVATNEKLFF
DNA: TGTGCCAGCAGTGAGCGGACCGTTGCAACTAATGAAAAACTGTTTTTT

V: TRBV28
size: .
D: .
J: TRBJ1-5
CDR3: CASSSTPGRGDF
DNA: TGTGCCAGCAGTTCGACTCCGGGACGGGGAGACTTT

V: TRBV9
size: many
D: TRBD2
J: TRBJ2-5
CDR3: CASSVDSSGIETQYF
DNA: TGTGCCAGCAGCGTAGATTCTAGCGGGATAGAGACCCAGTACTTC

V: TRBV7-6
size: .
D: TRBD1
J: TRBJ2-5
CDR3: CASSPPGTGGETQYF
DNA: TGTGCCAGCAGCCCGCCAGGGACAGGGGGAGAGACCCAGTACTTC

V: TRBV28
size: .
D: .
J: TRBJ1-1
CDR3: CASSFSRMNTEAFF
DNA: TGTGCCAGCAGTTTCTCCCGGATGAACACTGAAGCTTTCTTT

V: TRBV25-1
size: .
D: .
J: TRBJ1-5
CDR3: CASSEVSSNQPQHF
DNA: TGTGCCAGCAGTGAGGTCAGTAGCAATCAGCCCCAGCATTTT

V: TRBV2
size: .
D: .
J: TRBJ1-5
CDR3: CASSYRENSNQPQHF
DNA: TGTGCCAGCAGTTACAGGGAAAATAGCAATCAGCCCCAGCATTTT

V: TRBV5-4
size: .
D: .
J: TRBJ1-4
CDR3: CASSWDVGPNEKLFF
DNA: TGTGCCAGCAGCTGGGACGTAGGCCCCAATGAAAAACTGTTTTTT

V: TRBV6-4
size: once
D: .
J: TRBJ2-1
CDR3: CASSDSFATAYNEQFF
DNA: TGTGCCAGCAGTGACTCGTTTGCGACCGCCTACAATGAGCAGTTCTTC

V: TRBV28
size: .
D: TRBD1
J: TRBJ1-2
CDR3: CASSSAGQGARGYTF
DNA: TGTGCCAGCAGTTCCGCCGGACAGGGGGCGCGGGGCTACACCTTC

V: TRBV28
size: .
D: .
J: TRBJ2-6
CDR3: CATHRLGGSSGSGANVLTF
DNA: TGTGCCACCCACCGCCTAGGGGGGAGTTCAGGGTCTGGGGCCAACGTCCTGACTTTC

V: TRBV30
size: .
D: TRBD2
J: TRBJ2-5
CDR3: CAWSMGLAGQETQYF
DNA: TGTGCCTGGAGTATGGGACTAGCGGGGCAAGAGACCCAGTACTTC

V: TRBV11-2
size: once
D: .
J: TRBJ2-1
CDR3: CASSPWTENEQFF
DNA: TGTGCCAGCAGCCCTTGGACGGAAAATGAGCAGTTCTTC

V: TRBV10-1
size: .
D: .
J: TRBJ2-5
CDR3: CASSDVGIGETQYF
DNA: TGCGCCAGCAGTGATGTTGGGATCGGAGAGACCCAGTACTTC

V: TRBV19
size: few
D: TRBD2
J: TRBJ2-3
CDR3: CASNQVAGAGNTQYF
DNA: TGTGCCAGTAATCAAGTGGCGGGAGCTGGGAATACGCAGTATTTT

V: TRBV7-2
size: .
D: TRBD2
J: TRBJ2-7
CDR3: CASSSGSGRAYEQYF
DNA: TGTGCCAGCAGCTCGGGGAGCGGGAGGGCCTACGAGCAGTACTTC

V: TRBV2
size: .
D: TRBD2
J: TRBJ2-7
CDR3: CATSGTSDTSYEQYF
DNA: TGTGCCACATCCGGGACTAGCGACACTTCCTACGAGCAGTACTTC

V: TRBV7-9
size: few
D: TRBD1
J: TRBJ2-7
CDR3: CASSFADREVEQYF
DNA: TGTGCCAGCAGCTTTGCCGACAGGGAAGTCGAGCAGTACTTC

V: TRBV5-4
size: .
D: .
J: TRBJ2-5
CDR3: CASSLGELFQYF
DNA: TGTGCCAGCAGCTTGGGGGAGTTATTCCAGTACTTC

V: TRBV6-1
size: .
D: .
J: TRBJ2-7
CDR3: CASSEMSGYEQYF
DNA: TGTGCCAGCAGTGAGATGTCGGGCTACGAGCAGTACTTC

V: TRBV5-4
size: .
D: .
J: TRBJ1-2
CDR3: CASSLVGEGGYTF
DNA: TGTGCCAGCAGCTTGGTGGGAGAGGGCGGCTACACCTTC

V: TRBV7-2
size: .
D: TRBD2
J: TRBJ2-3
CDR3: CASSLGGAAGRADTQYF
DNA: TGTGCCAGCAGCTTAGGGGGTGCAGCGGGAAGGGCAGATACGCAGTATTTT

V: TRBV7-9
size: .
D: .
J: TRBJ2-1
CDR3: CASSPTFSSYNEQFF
DNA: TGTGCCAGCAGCCCGACATTTAGCTCCTACAATGAGCAGTTCTTC

V: TRBV2
size: .
D: TRBD1
J: TRBJ1-3
CDR3: CASRSGTGVFSGNTIYF
DNA: TGTGCCAGCAGGAGTGGGACAGGGGTCTTCTCTGGAAACACCATATATTTT

V: TRBV29-1
size: .
D: .
J: TRBJ1-5
CDR3: CSVSVGGKGNQPQHF
DNA: TGCAGCGTTTCTGTGGGGGGGAAGGGGAATCAGCCCCAGCATTTT

V: TRBV7-2
size: .
D: TRBD1
J: TRBJ1-1
CDR3: CASSLAGQVWAFF
DNA: TGTGCCAGCAGCTTGGCCGGACAGGTTTGGGCTTTCTTT

V: TRBV11-3
size: .
D: .
J: TRBJ2-1
CDR3: CASSLAREEFF
DNA: TGTGCCAGCAGCTTAGCGAGGGAGGAGTTCTTC